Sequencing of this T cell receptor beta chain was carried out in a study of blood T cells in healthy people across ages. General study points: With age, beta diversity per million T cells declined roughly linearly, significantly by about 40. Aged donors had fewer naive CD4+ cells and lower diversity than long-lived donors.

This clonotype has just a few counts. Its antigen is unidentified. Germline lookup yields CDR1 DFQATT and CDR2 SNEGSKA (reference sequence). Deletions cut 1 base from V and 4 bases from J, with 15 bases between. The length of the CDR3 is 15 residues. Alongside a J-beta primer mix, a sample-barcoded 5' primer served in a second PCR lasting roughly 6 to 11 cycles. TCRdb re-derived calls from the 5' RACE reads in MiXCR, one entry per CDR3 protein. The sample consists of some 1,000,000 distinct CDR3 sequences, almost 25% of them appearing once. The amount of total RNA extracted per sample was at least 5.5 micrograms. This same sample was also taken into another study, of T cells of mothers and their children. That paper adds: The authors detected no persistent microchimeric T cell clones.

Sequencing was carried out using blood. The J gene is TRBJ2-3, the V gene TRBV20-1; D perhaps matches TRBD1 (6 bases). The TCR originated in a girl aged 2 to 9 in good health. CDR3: CSARARQGPPDTQYF. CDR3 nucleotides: TGCAGTGCTAGAGCCCGGCAGGGGCCACCAGATACGCAGTATTTT.